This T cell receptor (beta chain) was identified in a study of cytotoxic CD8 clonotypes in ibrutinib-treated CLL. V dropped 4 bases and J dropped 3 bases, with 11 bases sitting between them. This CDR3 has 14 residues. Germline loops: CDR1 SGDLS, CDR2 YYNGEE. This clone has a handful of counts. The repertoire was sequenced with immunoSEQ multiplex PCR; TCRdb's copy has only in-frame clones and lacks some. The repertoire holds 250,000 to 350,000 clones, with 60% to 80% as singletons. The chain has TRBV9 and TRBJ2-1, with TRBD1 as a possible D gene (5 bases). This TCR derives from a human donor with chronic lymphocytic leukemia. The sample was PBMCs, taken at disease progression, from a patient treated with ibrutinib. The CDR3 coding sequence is TGTGCCAGCAGCCCGAGGACAAACTACAATGAGCAGTTCTTC. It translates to CASSPRTNYNEQFF.